These 10 T cell receptor beta chains were sequenced from one sample in a study of cytotoxic CD8 clonotypes in ibrutinib-treated CLL. TCRdb keeps only in-frame clones here, not all; method: immunoSEQ multiplex PCR. The sample shows roughly 160,000 clones, approximately 80% of them seen only once. Here the sequenced sample was PBMCs, taken after 12 months of ibrutinib treatment. The receptors stem from a human donor with chronic lymphocytic leukemia.

This chain uses TRBV15 with TRBJ1-6; D is uncertain. Trimming removed 0 bases at V and 10 bases at J, with 13 bases between. There are 15 residues in the CDR3. Looked up from germline, CDR1 is LNHNV and CDR2 is YYDKDF (reference sequence). For the CDR3, the DNA is TGTGCCACCAGCAGAGATACCCTGGGAGGGTCACCCCTCCACTTT. Translated, it gives CATSRDTLGGSPLHF.

This chain joins TRBV21-1 and TRBJ2-7; the table's D gene call, TRBD1, was not cross checked with the DNA. TRBV21-1 is termed a pseudogene. The CDR3 loop spans 13 amino acids. The CDR3 sequence is CASRADSCTRQYF. The CDR3 coding sequence is TGTGCCAGCAGGGCGGACAGTTGTACGAGGCAGTACTTC.

This clone has only a few counts. J is TRBJ2-2 and V is TRBV6-4; 10 bases align to TRBD1. The junction had 5 bases not matched to a gene; V was cut back by 6 bases and J by 1 base. The CDR3 loop spans 16 amino acids. CDR1 and CDR2 (germline): MRHNA, SNTAGT. In DNA, the CDR3 is TGTGCCAGCAGCCAGGACAGGGGGGAGAACACCGGGGAGCTGTTTTTT. Encoded protein: CASSQDRGENTGELFF.

V gene TRBV21-1 combines with J gene TRBJ2-7; the table assigns TRBD1, which was not confirmed against the DNA. TRBV21-1 is a pseudogene locus. The CDR3 spans 16 residues. CDR3 region: CASSKAGQGISYEQYF. In DNA, the CDR3 is TGTGCCAGCAGCAAAGCGGGACAGGGGATAAGCTACGAGCAGTACTTC.

V usage is TRBV5-6 and J usage is TRBJ1-6; a weak D match, TRBD1 (6 bases). The germline V gene encodes CDR1 SGHDT and CDR2 YYEEEE. The CDR3 is 16 amino acids. The V and J ends lost 4 bases and 7 bases respectively, with 18 bases between them. CDR3 DNA sequence: TGTGCCAGCAGCCCGCTGGACAGACCCTTAAATTCACCCCTCCACTTT. Its translation is CASSPLDRPLNSPLHF.

The J gene is TRBJ1-5, the V gene TRBV5-4; tentative D call: TRBD1 (5 bases). Germline values: CDR1 SGHNT, CDR2 YYREEE (reference sequence). The V and J ends lost 0 bases and 4 bases respectively, with 14 bases between them. This CDR3 has 16 amino acids. In DNA, the CDR3 is TGTGCCAGCAGCTTGGACCCAGGGAGTTTAAATCAGCCCCAGCATTTT. This gives the protein CASSLDPGSLNQPQHF.

The chain recombines TRBV5-1 with TRBJ2-2; the match to TRBD2 covers 7 bases. Per the germline V gene, CDR1 is SGHRS and CDR2 is YFSETQ. With 0 bases clipped from V and 4 bases from J, the junction kept 3 bases outside the gene matches. The CDR3 covers 15 residues. DNA for the CDR3: TGCGCCAGCAGCTTGGTGTCGGGGGGCACCGGGGAGCTGTTTTTT. It specifies CASSLVSGGTGELFF.

The genes are TRBV7-9 and TRBJ2-7; maybe TRBD1 (6 bases). The V end lost 5 bases, the J end lost 1 base, and 12 bases lay between the germline ends. The CDR3 is made up of 14 amino acids. Per the germline V gene, CDR1 is SEHNR and CDR2 is FQNEAQ (reference sequence). The CDR3 nucleotides read TGTGCCAGCAGCCTCTCAGACAGGTCCTACGAGCAGTACTTC. This translates into CASSLSDRSYEQYF.

The chain carries TRBV9 and TRBJ1-3, with 8 nucleotides matching TRBD1. Per the germline V gene, CDR1 is SGDLS and CDR2 is YYNGEE. Germline trimming cut 2 bases from V and 0 bases from J; bases unmatched to any gene: 4. The CDR3 runs 16 residues. The CDR3 protein is CASSVRTGSSGNTIYF. The CDR3 DNA sequence: TGTGCCAGCAGCGTGAGGACAGGGTCCTCTGGAAACACCATATATTTT.

The V and J genes are TRBV18 and TRBJ2-3, with TRBD2 matching over 8 bases. The CDR3 is 18 amino acids. Trimming took 1 base from V and 0 from J; bases not matched to a gene: 9. The germline gives CDR1 KGHSH, CDR2 LQKENI. For the CDR3, the DNA is TGTGCCAGCTCACCACAGGGAACTAGCGGACTTAGCACAGATACGCAGTATTTT. Its translation is CASSPQGTSGLSTDTQYF.